This T cell receptor (beta chain) was found in a study of OX40 agonist ivuxolimab in advanced cancers. As for the study in general: A diagnosis of hepatocellular carcinoma, melanoma, renal cell or head and neck cancer was present in dose-escalation patients. Participants, 82.7% male, averaged approximately 65 years of age, ranging from 23 to 79. Findings of the study overall: Blood T cells, both CD4+ and CD8+, expanded clonally by week 6 at 0.1 to 3.0 mg/kg.

Details on this clone: What it binds is not known.

Sequencing was performed with immunoSEQ multiplex PCR; in TCRdb, only in-frame clones are kept and a portion is missing. The sample yields 75,000 to 100,000 clones, approximately 87% seen once. Unmatched junction bases numbered 5, after V lost 6 bases and J lost 0 bases. CDR3 length equals 15 residues. Germline V gives CDR1 ENHRY, CDR2 SYGVKD. The clonotype originates from an adult with an advanced solid tumor such as melanoma, head and neck, liver or kidney cancer. The V gene is TRBV10-3, the J gene TRBJ2-1; TRBD1 agrees at 7 bases. Sample: CD4+ or CD8+ T cells sorted from blood, taken in a trial of the OX40 agonist ivuxolimab. Here the CDR3 DNA reads TGTGCCATCAGCCAACAGGGGAGCTCCTACAATGAGCAGTTCTTC. Translated, it gives CAISQQGSSYNEQFF.